The 3 T cell receptor beta chains in this list originate from one sample, sequenced in a study of blood T cell repertoires in COVID-19. The table came from immunoSEQ multiplex PCR; TCRdb's copy has only in-frame clones and leaves some out. This table holds roughly 140,000 clones, approximately 82% found once. Sequenced input: peripheral blood. Receptors were obtained from a woman aged 50 to 60 in a cohort sampled during active or convalescent COVID-19.

This chain connects TRBV3-1 (or the pseudogene TRBV3-2) to TRBJ2-5, with TRBD2 matching over 7 bases. Germline CDR1 LGHDT, CDR2 YNNKEL (reference sequence). Trimming at V came to 0 bases and at J to 5 bases, leaving 9 bases not matched to a gene. The CDR3 is 16 residues long. The CDR3 is CASSQEVGGGTETQYF. The CDR3 coding sequence is TGTGCCAGCAGCCAAGAAGTTGGGGGGGGGACGGAGACCCAGTACTTC.

CDR3 coding DNA: TGTGCCAGCAGCTATCGGGTCCAGGGGAACACTGAAGCTTTCTTT. Protein: CASSYRVQGNTEAFF. The chain joins TRBV11-2 to TRBJ1-1; weak D call: TRBD1 (5 bases). V lost 4 bases to trimming and J lost 1 base, with 13 bases between them. In germline, CDR1 is SGHAT, CDR2 FQNNGV. This CDR3 is built from 15 residues.

In this sample, this clone turned up a few times. This sequence joins TRBV9 and TRBJ1-3; D is unclear. Trimming pared 0 bases from V and 4 bases from J, leaving 5 bases between. This CDR3 is 13 amino acids long. The germline V gene encodes CDR1 SGDLS and CDR2 YYNGEE. CDR3 sequence: CASSVDGGNTIYF. The CDR3 DNA sequence: TGTGCCAGCAGCGTAGACGGGGGAAACACCATATATTTT. The complete variable domain, with remaining parts taken from reference TRBV9 and TRBJ1-3, reads DSGVTQTPKHLITATGQRVTLRCSPRSGDLSVYWYQQSLDQGLQFLIQYYNGEERAKGNILERFSAQQFPDLHSELNLSSLELGDSALYFCASSVDGGNTIYFGEGSWLTVV.